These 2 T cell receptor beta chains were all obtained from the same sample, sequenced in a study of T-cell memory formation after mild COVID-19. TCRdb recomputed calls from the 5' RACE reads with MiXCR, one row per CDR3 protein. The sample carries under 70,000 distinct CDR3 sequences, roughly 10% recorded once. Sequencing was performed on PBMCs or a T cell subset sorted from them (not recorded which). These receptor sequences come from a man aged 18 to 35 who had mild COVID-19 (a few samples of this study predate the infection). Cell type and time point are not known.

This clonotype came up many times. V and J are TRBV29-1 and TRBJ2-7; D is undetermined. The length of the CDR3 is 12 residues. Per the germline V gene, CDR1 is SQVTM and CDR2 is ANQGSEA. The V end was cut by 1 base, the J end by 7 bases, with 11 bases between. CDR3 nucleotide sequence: TGCAGCGTTGAAGGACGATCTCTGGAGCAGTACTTC. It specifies CSVEGRSLEQYF.

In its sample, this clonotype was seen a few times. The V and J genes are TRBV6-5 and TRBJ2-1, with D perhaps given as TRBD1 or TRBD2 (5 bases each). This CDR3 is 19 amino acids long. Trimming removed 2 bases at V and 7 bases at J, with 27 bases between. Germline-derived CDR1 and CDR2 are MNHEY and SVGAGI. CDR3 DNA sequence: TGTGCCAGCAGTTACGGGGTCGGGGCTACCATGGACGTCCAGAATGAGCAGTTCTTC. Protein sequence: CASSYGVGATMDVQNEQFF.